A selection of T cell receptor beta chains follows, all from one sample in a study of OX40 agonist ivuxolimab in advanced cancers. Method: immunoSEQ multiplex PCR; TCRdb's copy keeps in-frame clones and lacks some. The repertoire consists of roughly 39,000 clones, with approximately 90% occurring once and the leading ten covering roughly 12%. Sequenced material: CD4+ or CD8+ T cells sorted from blood, taken in a trial of the OX40 agonist ivuxolimab. These receptors came from an adult with an advanced solid tumor such as melanoma, head and neck, liver or kidney cancer. Each CDR3 is given with its conserved first and last residue. The order of the fields is J gene, clone size, D gene, V gene, CDR3 DNA, CDR3 protein. D genes are given only for firm matches. Not all rows give a size; the values are once, few, many and, for expanded clones, a class.

j_gene: TRBJ2-7
abundance: few
d_gene: NA
v_gene: TRBV19
CDR3nt: TGTGCCAGTAGCGACGGGCCGCGAAAAGGGCGCTACGAGCAGTACTTC
CDR3aa: CASSDGPRKGRYEQYF

j_gene: TRBJ2-3
abundance: NA
d_gene: NA
v_gene: TRBV10-3
CDR3nt: TGTGCCATCAGTTCCTCAGGGAAAAGCACAGATACGCAGTATTTT
CDR3aa: CAISSSGKSTDTQYF

j_gene: TRBJ2-1
abundance: NA
d_gene: NA
v_gene: TRBV19
CDR3nt: TGTGCCAGTAGTAACCCCGGGACCCCGGGCTCCTACAATGAGCAGTTCTTC
CDR3aa: CASSNPGTPGSYNEQFF

j_gene: TRBJ2-5
abundance: NA
d_gene: NA
v_gene: TRBV11-2
CDR3nt: TGTGCCAGCAGCTTAATTGAGACCCAGTACTTC
CDR3aa: CASSLIETQYF

j_gene: TRBJ2-2
abundance: NA
d_gene: TRBD1
v_gene: TRBV9
CDR3nt: TGTGCCAGCAACTCAGGGGGCTTAACCGGGGAGCTGTTTTTT
CDR3aa: CASNSGGLTGELFF

j_gene: TRBJ2-7
abundance: once
d_gene: TRBD1
v_gene: TRBV30
CDR3nt: TGTGCCTATGACAGGGGGCGCGACGAGCAGTACTTC
CDR3aa: CAYDRGRDEQYF

j_gene: TRBJ2-1
abundance: NA
d_gene: TRBD1
v_gene: TRBV2
CDR3nt: TGTGCCAGCAGGGTGACAGGGGAATGGAGTGAGCAGTTCTTC
CDR3aa: CASRVTGEWSEQFF

j_gene: TRBJ2-5
abundance: NA
d_gene: NA
v_gene: TRBV18
CDR3nt: TGTGCCAGCTCACCGGGCCTGAGAGAGACCCAGTACTTC
CDR3aa: CASSPGLRETQYF

j_gene: TRBJ2-5
abundance: NA
d_gene: TRBD1
v_gene: TRBV7-2
CDR3nt: TGTGCCAGCAGCTTAAAGGGGACAGGGGGCTGGGAGACCCAGTACTTC
CDR3aa: CASSLKGTGGWETQYF

j_gene: TRBJ2-5
abundance: NA
d_gene: NA
v_gene: TRBV5-1
CDR3nt: TGCGCCAGCAGCTTGGGTCAAATCCAAGAGACCCAGTACTTC
CDR3aa: CASSLGQIQETQYF

j_gene: TRBJ1-2
abundance: NA
d_gene: NA
v_gene: TRBV30
CDR3nt: TGTGCCTGGGTCCCGCAGGACCGCTATGGCTACACCTTC
CDR3aa: CAWVPQDRYGYTF

j_gene: TRBJ1-3
abundance: NA
d_gene: NA
v_gene: TRBV5-6
CDR3nt: TGTGCCAGCAGCTCATACAACGGACGAAACACCATATATTTT
CDR3aa: CASSSYNGRNTIYF

j_gene: TRBJ2-1
abundance: NA
d_gene: NA
v_gene: TRBV2
CDR3nt: TGTGCCAGCAAAGAGGGGGTCTACAATGAGCAGTTCTTC
CDR3aa: CASKEGVYNEQFF

j_gene: TRBJ2-5
abundance: NA
d_gene: NA
v_gene: TRBV5-8
CDR3nt: TGTGCCAGCAGAGGAGGGATCGGGCAGTACTTC
CDR3aa: CASRGGIGQYF

j_gene: TRBJ2-2
abundance: NA
d_gene: NA
v_gene: TRBV9
CDR3nt: TGTGCCAGCAGCGTAGAGCCGGGGGGCAAGTATTTCGGGGAGCTGTTTTTT
CDR3aa: CASSVEPGGKYFGELFF

j_gene: TRBJ1-5
abundance: NA
d_gene: TRBD1
v_gene: TRBV19
CDR3nt: TGTGCCACCGAGTACAGGGGGGATAGCAATCAGCCCCAGCATTTT
CDR3aa: CATEYRGDSNQPQHF

j_gene: TRBJ2-1
abundance: NA
d_gene: TRBD2
v_gene: TRBV4-1
CDR3nt: TGCGCCAGCAGCCGCTCCCCGGGACTAGCGGGAGGGCAAGGGAGTAGGGAGCAGTTCTTC
CDR3aa: CASSRSPGLAGGQGSREQFF

j_gene: TRBJ2-5
abundance: NA
d_gene: NA
v_gene: TRBV5-6
CDR3nt: TGTGCCAGCAGCTCCCCAAACCAAGAGACCCAGTACTTC
CDR3aa: CASSSPNQETQYF

j_gene: TRBJ1-1
abundance: NA
d_gene: NA
v_gene: TRBV4-2
CDR3nt: TGTGCCAGCAGCTTGATCGGAAAGAGCACTGAAGCTTTCTTT
CDR3aa: CASSLIGKSTEAFF

j_gene: TRBJ1-1
abundance: NA
d_gene: TRBD1
v_gene: TRBV6-5
CDR3nt: TGTGCCAGCAGTTTGACAGGGAAAAGGACTGAAGCTTTCTTT
CDR3aa: CASSLTGKRTEAFF

j_gene: TRBJ2-2
abundance: NA
d_gene: TRBD1
v_gene: TRBV30
CDR3nt: TGTGCCTGGAGTCCCGGGACAGGGGGCTTCACCGGGGAGCTGTTTTTT
CDR3aa: CAWSPGTGGFTGELFF

j_gene: TRBJ1-2
abundance: NA
d_gene: NA
v_gene: TRBV7-2
CDR3nt: TGTGCCAGCAGCTTTCCCGGGATAGGCTACACCTTC
CDR3aa: CASSFPGIGYTF

j_gene: TRBJ1-4
abundance: NA
d_gene: NA
v_gene: TRBV18
CDR3nt: TGTGCCAGCTCACCTCCGGGACACCTTAATGAAAAACTGTTTTTT
CDR3aa: CASSPPGHLNEKLFF

j_gene: TRBJ1-2
abundance: NA
d_gene: TRBD1
v_gene: TRBV27
CDR3nt: TGTGCCAGCAGGGGCCGGGACAGGGGTAACTATGGCTACACCTTC
CDR3aa: CASRGRDRGNYGYTF

j_gene: TRBJ1-3
abundance: NA
d_gene: NA
v_gene: TRBV7-8
CDR3nt: TGTGCCAGCAGCTTAGGGGCAGCCTTCTCTGGAAACACCATATATTTT
CDR3aa: CASSLGAAFSGNTIYF

j_gene: TRBJ1-6
abundance: NA
d_gene: NA
v_gene: TRBV5-1
CDR3nt: TGCGCCAGCAGCCGTATCCAGGGGCAGAATTCACCCCTCCACTTT
CDR3aa: CASSRIQGQNSPLHF

j_gene: TRBJ1-4
abundance: NA
d_gene: TRBD1
v_gene: TRBV9
CDR3nt: TGTGCCAGCAGCGTGGGACAGGGAGGGATAGAGAAACTGTTTTTT
CDR3aa: CASSVGQGGIEKLFF

j_gene: TRBJ2-3
abundance: NA
d_gene: TRBD2
v_gene: TRBV7-2
CDR3nt: TGTGCCAGCAGCTTAGCTAGCGGGCCAGATACGCAGTATTTT
CDR3aa: CASSLASGPDTQYF